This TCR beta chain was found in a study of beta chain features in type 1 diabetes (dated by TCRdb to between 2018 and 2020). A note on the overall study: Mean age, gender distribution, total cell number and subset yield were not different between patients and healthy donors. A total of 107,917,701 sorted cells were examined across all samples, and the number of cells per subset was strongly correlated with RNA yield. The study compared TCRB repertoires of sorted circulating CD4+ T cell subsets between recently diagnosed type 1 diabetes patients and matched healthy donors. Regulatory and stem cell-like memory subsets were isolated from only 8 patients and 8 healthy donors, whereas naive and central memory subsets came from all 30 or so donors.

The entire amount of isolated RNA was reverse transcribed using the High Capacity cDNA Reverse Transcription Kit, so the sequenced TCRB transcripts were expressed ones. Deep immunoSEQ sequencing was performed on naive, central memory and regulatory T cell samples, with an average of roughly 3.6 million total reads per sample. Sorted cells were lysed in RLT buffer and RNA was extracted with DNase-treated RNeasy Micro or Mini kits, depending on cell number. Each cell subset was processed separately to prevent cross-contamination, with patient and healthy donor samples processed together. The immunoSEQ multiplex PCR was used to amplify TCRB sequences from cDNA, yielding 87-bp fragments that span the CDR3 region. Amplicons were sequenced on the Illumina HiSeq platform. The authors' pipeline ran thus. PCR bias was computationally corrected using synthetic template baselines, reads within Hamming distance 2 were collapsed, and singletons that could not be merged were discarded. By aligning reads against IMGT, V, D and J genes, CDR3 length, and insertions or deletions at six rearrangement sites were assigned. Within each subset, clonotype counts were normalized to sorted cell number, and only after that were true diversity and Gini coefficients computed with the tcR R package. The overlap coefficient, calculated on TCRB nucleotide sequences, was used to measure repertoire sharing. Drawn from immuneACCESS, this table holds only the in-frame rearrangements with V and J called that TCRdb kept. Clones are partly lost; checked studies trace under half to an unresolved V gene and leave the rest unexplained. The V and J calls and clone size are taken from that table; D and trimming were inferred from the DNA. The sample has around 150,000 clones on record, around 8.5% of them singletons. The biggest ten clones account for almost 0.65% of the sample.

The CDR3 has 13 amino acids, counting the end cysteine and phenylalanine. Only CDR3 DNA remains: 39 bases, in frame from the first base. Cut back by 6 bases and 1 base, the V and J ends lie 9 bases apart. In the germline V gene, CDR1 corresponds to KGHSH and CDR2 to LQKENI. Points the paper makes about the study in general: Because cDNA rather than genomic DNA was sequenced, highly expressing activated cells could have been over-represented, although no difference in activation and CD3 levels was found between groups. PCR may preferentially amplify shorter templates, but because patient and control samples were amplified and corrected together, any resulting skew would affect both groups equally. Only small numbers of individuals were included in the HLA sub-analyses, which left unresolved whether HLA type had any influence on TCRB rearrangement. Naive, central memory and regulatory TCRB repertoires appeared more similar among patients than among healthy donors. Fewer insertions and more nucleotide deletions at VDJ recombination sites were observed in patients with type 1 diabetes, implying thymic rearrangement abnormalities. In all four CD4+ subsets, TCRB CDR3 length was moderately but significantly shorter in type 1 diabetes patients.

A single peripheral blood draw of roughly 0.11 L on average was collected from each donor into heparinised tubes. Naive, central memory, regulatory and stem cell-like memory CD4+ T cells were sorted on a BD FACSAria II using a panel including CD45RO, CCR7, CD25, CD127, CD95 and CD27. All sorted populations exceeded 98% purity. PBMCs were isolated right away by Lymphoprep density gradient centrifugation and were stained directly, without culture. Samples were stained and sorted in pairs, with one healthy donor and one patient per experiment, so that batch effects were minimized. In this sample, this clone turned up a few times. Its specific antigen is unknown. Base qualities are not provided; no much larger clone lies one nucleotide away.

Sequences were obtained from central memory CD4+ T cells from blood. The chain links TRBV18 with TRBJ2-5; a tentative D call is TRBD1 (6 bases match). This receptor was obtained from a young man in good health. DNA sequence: TGTGCCAGCTCCACGGACAGCCAAGAGACCCAGTACTTC. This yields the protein CASSTDSQETQYF.